The next 14 T cell receptor beta chains were all read from a single sample in a study of shared clonotypes between healthy human individuals. Produced via immunoSEQ multiplex PCR; TCRdb's table is partial and in-frame only. The sample records about 2 million clones, roughly 96% being singletons. The source material was naive CD4+ T cells sorted from blood. Indicated subset: CD45RA+ positively selected. All receptors come from a young man in good health.

This rearrangement joins TRBV27 to TRBJ1-6; TRBD1 aligns across 7 bases. Germline loops: CDR1 MNHEY, CDR2 SMNVEV (reference sequence). The CDR3 is 16 residues long. V shed 5 bases and J 7 bases; nucleotides not matched to a gene: 11. The CDR3 region has the DNA TGTGCCAGCAGTCACCCTCCGGGACAGAAGAATTCACCCCTCCACTTT. As protein: CASSHPPGQKNSPLHF.

This clone showed up just once. The chain employs TRBV7-2 and TRBJ2-5; D is perhaps TRBD1 or TRBD2 (5 bases each). The V gene's germline CDR1 is SGHTA and CDR2 FQGNSA. The CDR3 covers 14 residues. The V gene lost 2 bases and the J gene lost 1 base, with 8 bases spanning the gap. CDR3 in amino acids: CASSLTRGQETQYF. CDR3 coding DNA: TGTGCCAGCAGCTTAACTAGGGGCCAAGAGACCCAGTACTTC.

This chain joins TRBV6-5 and TRBJ1-2, with 8 nucleotides matching TRBD1. V lost 7 bases, J lost 7 bases, and 11 bases stayed unmatched. The CDR3 has 14 residues. Germline CDR1 is MNHEY and CDR2 is SVGAGI. The CDR3, as DNA: TGTGCCAGCACCCCAGGGGGCTCAAGTCCTGGCTACACCTTC. Protein sequence: CASTPGGSSPGYTF.

V usage is TRBV10-3 and J usage is TRBJ1-4, with D maybe TRBD1 (6 bases). There are 13 residues in the CDR3. Trimming took 11 bases from V and 4 from J, leaving 14 bases between them. Germline lookup yields CDR1 ENHRY and CDR2 SYGVKD. In DNA form, the CDR3 reads TGTGCCTCCCAGGACAGTCATAATGAAAAACTGTTTTTT. It encodes CASQDSHNEKLFF.

This chain connects TRBV27 to TRBJ2-7; tentatively, D is TRBD1 or TRBD2 (7 bases each). Germline values: CDR1 MNHEY, CDR2 SMNVEV (reference sequence). The V gene lost 7 bases and the J gene lost 6 bases, with 19 bases spanning the gap. The CDR3 is 14 residues long. The CDR3 sequence is CASTLEAGGGEQYF. In DNA form, the CDR3 reads TGTGCCAGCACCCTAGAGGCAGGGGGGGGCGAGCAGTACTTC.

This clone appeared a single time. CDR3 protein: CSVLGLAGLTDTQYF. DNA of the CDR3: TGCAGCGTTCTGGGACTAGCGGGCCTCACAGATACGCAGTATTTT. The chain combines TRBV29-1 with TRBJ2-3; 12 bases line up with TRBD2. This CDR3 is 15 amino acids long. Germline CDR1 is SQVTM and CDR2 is ANQGSEA. The V and J ends lost 5 bases and 2 bases, in that order; junction bases with no gene match: 5.

CDR3 coding DNA: TGTGCCATCAGTGATCGCCTAGTTTGGGGGGCGAACACCGGGGAGCTGTTTTTT. Translation gives CAISDRLVWGANTGELFF. The chain employs TRBV10-3 and TRBJ2-2, with a possible D match to TRBD2 (6 bases). This CDR3 has 18 residues. In germline, CDR1 is ENHRY, CDR2 SYGVKD. Trimming pared 3 bases from V and 0 bases from J, leaving 17 bases between.

The sample holds one count of this clone. This chain joins TRBV5-1 and TRBJ2-2; possibly TRBD1 for D (6 bases). The CDR3 sequence is 13 residues long. Trimming removed 6 bases at V and 2 bases at J, with 8 bases between. The germline V gene has CDR1 SGHRS and CDR2 YFSETQ. This CDR3 reads CASIRGNTGELFF. DNA of the CDR3: TGCGCCAGCATCAGGGGTAACACCGGGGAGCTGTTTTTT.

This chain uses TRBV6-5 with TRBJ2-3, with unresolved D. Germline CDR1 reads MNHEY; CDR2 reads SVGAGI. The V and J ends lost 6 bases and 5 bases respectively, with 12 bases between them. The CDR3 runs to 13 residues. In nucleotides, the CDR3 is TGTGCCAGCAGACGAGGCTTGCGAGATACGCAGTATTTT. Translated: CASRRGLRDTQYF.

This chain joins TRBV19 and TRBJ1-1; D is undetermined. Trimming cost V 5 bases and J 1 base, with 11 bases left between them. CDR3 length: 14 residues. The V gene's germline CDR1 is LNHDA and CDR2 SQIVND (reference sequence). The CDR3 nucleotides read TGTGCCAGTAGTTCGAGGGTGGGGAACACTGAAGCTTTCTTT. It encodes CASSSRVGNTEAFF.

As concerns this clone: Distinct nucleotide sequences in the sample also encode this CDR3. This chain joins TRBV10-1 and TRBJ2-7, with no clear D. With 0 bases removed from V and 0 bases from J, the gap between germline ends came to 3 bases. From germline, CDR1 is WNHNN and CDR2 SYGVQD (reference sequence). This CDR3 spans 13 amino acids. This chain's CDR3 is CASSESGSYEQYF. The CDR3 nucleotides are TGCGCCAGCAGTGAGTCAGGCTCCTACGAGCAGTACTTC.

The CDR3 bases are TGTGCCAGCAGCCCCCAAGTGGGAGTATCGTTCGAGCAGTACTTC. As protein: CASSPQVGVSFEQYF. The chain joins TRBV7-9 to TRBJ2-7, with a possible D match to TRBD2 (5 bases). Trimming removed 5 bases from V and 6 bases from J, with 20 bases in between. From germline, CDR1 is SEHNR and CDR2 FQNEAQ (reference sequence). This CDR3 contains 15 residues.

V gene TRBV5-4 combines with J gene TRBJ2-2, with 11 bases fitting TRBD2. Germline V gene data show CDR1 as SGHNT and CDR2 as YYREEE (reference sequence). V dropped 3 bases and J dropped 13; count of bases not matched to a gene: 11. The CDR3 runs to 15 residues. DNA of the CDR3: TGTGCCAGCAGCTGGGGGACTAGCGGCCCATCCCGGCTGTTTTTT. Amino acid sequence: CASSWGTSGPSRLFF.

V gene TRBV7-2 combines with J gene TRBJ2-3; a possible D gene is TRBD1 (6 bases). Deletions cut 5 bases from V and 0 bases from J, with 18 bases between. Germline CDR1 reads SGHTA; CDR2 reads FQGNSA. The CDR3 consists of 17 residues. CDR3 loop: CASSPRGTGPSTDTQYF. The CDR3 nucleotides read TGTGCCAGCAGCCCAAGGGGGACGGGACCTAGCACAGATACGCAGTATTTT.